This T cell receptor beta chain appears in the sequencing data of a study of blood T cell repertoires in COVID-19. Turning to the study itself: Samples taken during acute and convalescent COVID-19 were collected in the United States, Italy and Spain. T cells, B-cell-depleted T cells, or PBMCs provided the cDNA or gDNA that served as material.

The CDR3 covers 15 residues. Per the germline V gene, CDR1 is SSHAT and CDR2 is FNYEAQ (reference sequence). V lost 5 bases to trimming and J lost 0 bases; unmatched junction nucleotides: 6. In the authors' methods: Nucleated cell counts were estimated from reference gene primer amplification. Only in-frame clones appear in the TCRdb table, and some are missing; sequencing was by immunoSEQ multiplex PCR. Clonal size and the V and J genes are those of that table, whereas D and trimming came from the DNA. The sample includes hundreds of thousands of clones, 88% of them seen just once. The chain carries TRBV7-7 and TRBJ2-7; TRBD1 aligns across 8 bases. Sequenced input: peripheral blood. The receptor was derived from a man aged 18 to 30 with active or convalescent COVID-19. CDR3 DNA: TGTGCCAGCAGCCGGGGCACAGGGGGCTCCTACGAGCAGTACTTC. Translating it yields CASSRGTGGSYEQYF.